The present TCR beta chain was sequenced within a study of monozygotic twins with inflammatory bowel disease. Following a re-call of the 5' RACE reads, TCRdb has one entry per CDR3 protein and lacks DNA. The ten most abundant clones cover 2% to 2.5% of a sample with approximately 400,000 distinct CDR3 sequences. This CDR3 is 19 amino acids long. Germline values: CDR1 SGHRS, CDR2 YFSETQ. The receptor was derived from a human donor with ulcerative colitis or Crohn's disease, or a healthy co-twin of an affected twin (not recorded which). Sequencing input: blood. The V gene is TRBV5-1, the J gene TRBJ2-1; TCRdb picks TRBD2, but there is no DNA to check that call. This chain's CDR3 is CASPTRAATSALSEYEQFF.